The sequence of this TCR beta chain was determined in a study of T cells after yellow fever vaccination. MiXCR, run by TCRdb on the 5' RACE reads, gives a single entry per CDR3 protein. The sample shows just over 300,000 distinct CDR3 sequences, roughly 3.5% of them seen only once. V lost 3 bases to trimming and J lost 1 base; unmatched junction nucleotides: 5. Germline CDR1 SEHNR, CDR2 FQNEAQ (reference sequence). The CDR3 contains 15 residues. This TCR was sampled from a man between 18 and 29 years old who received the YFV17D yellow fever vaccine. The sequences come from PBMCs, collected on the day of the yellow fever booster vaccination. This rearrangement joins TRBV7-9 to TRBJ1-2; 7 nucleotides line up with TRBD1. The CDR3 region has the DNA TGTGCCAGCAGCTTCCAGGGGGGGATTAACTATGGCTACACCTTC. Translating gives CASSFQGGINYGYTF.